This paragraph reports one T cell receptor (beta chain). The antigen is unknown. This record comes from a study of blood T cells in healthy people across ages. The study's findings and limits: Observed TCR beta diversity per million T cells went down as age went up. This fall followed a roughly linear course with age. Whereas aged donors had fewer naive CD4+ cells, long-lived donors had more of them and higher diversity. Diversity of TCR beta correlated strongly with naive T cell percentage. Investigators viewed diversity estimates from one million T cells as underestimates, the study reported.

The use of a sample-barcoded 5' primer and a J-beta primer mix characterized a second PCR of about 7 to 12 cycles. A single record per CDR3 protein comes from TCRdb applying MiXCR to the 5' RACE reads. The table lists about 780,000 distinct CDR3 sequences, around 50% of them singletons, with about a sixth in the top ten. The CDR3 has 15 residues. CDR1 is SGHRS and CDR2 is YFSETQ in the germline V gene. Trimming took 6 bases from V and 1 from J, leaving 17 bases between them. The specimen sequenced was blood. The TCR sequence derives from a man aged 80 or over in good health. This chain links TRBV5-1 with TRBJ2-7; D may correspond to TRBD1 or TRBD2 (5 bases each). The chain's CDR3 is CASTVDSTRSYEQYF. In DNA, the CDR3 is TGCGCCAGCACAGTCGACAGCACTAGGTCCTACGAGCAGTACTTC.